This T cell receptor beta chain was identified during a study of blood T cell repertoires in COVID-19. In the study overall: COVID-19 samples, acute and convalescent, were from the United States, Italy and Spain. T cells, B-cell-depleted T cells, or PBMCs provided the cDNA or gDNA that served as material.

The CDR3 contains 18 residues. Germline-derived CDR1 and CDR2 are SGHKS and YYEKEE (reference sequence). With V trimmed by 4 bases and J by 2 bases, 12 bases remained unmatched. Per the original methods: How many nucleated cells were present was estimated from reference gene primer amplification. The method was immunoSEQ multiplex PCR; TCRdb's version includes in-frame clones alone and lacks a portion of them. D and trimming come from the DNA, and the V and J calls and clone size come from that table. Among about 47,000 clones listed, about 80% were seen once. The rearrangement joins TRBV5-5 to TRBJ2-6; 7 nucleotides match TRBD1. Material for sequencing was peripheral blood. This TCR came from an older woman with acute or convalescent COVID-19. This chain's CDR3 is CASSTGTAGIAGANVLTF. The CDR3 DNA sequence: TGTGCCAGCAGCACCGGGACAGCCGGAATTGCTGGGGCCAACGTCCTGACTTTC.